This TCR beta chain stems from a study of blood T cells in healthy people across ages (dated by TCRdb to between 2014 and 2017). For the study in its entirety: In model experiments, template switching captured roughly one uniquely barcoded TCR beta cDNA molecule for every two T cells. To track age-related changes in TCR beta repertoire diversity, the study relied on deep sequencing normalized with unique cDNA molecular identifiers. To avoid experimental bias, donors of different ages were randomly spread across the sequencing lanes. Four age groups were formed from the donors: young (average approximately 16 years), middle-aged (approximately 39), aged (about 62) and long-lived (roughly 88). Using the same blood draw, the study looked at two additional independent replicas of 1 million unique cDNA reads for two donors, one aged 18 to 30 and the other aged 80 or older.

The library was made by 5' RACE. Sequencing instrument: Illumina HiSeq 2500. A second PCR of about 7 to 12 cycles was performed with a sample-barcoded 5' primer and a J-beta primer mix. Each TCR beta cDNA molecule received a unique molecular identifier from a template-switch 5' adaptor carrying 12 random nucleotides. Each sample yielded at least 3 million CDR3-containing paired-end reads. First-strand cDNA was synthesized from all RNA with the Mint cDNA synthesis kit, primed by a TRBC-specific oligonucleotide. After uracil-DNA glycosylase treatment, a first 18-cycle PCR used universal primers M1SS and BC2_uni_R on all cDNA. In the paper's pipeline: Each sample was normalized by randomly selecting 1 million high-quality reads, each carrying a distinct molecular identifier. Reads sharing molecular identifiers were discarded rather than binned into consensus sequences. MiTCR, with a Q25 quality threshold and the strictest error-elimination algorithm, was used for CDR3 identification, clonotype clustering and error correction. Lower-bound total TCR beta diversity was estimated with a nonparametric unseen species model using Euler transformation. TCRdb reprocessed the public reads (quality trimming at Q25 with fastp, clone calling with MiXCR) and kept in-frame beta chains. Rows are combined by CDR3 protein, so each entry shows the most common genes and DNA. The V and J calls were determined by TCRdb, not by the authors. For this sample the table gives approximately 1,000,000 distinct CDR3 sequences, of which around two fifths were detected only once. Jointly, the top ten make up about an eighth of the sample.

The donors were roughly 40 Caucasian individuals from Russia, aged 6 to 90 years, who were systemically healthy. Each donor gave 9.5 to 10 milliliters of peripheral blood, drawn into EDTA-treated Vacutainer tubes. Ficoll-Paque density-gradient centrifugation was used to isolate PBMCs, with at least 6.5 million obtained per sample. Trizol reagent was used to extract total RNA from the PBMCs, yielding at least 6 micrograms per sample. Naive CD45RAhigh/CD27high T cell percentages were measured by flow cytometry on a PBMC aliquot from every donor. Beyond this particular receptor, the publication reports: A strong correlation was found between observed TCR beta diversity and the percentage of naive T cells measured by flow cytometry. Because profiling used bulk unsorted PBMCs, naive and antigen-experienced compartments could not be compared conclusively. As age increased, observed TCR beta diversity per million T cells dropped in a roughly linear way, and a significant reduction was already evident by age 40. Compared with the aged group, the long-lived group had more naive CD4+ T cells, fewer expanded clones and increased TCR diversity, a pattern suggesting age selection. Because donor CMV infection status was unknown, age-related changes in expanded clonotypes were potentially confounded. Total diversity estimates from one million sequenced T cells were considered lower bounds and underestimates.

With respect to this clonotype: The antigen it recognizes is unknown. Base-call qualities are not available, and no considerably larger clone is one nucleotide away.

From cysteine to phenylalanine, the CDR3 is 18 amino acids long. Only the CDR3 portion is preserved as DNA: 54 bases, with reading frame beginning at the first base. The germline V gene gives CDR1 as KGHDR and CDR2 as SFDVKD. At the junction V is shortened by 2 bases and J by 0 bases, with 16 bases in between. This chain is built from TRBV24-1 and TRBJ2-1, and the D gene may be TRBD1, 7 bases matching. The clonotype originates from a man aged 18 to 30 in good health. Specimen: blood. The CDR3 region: CATSDWQGDLTSYNEQFF. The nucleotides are TGTGCCACCAGTGATTGGCAGGGGGACTTAACCTCCTACAATGAGCAGTTCTTC.